The 26 T cell receptor beta chains listed next were all sequenced from one sample in a study of blood T cell repertoires in COVID-19. Data came from immunoSEQ multiplex PCR; TCRdb stores just in-frame clones and leaves some out. The sample has about 220,000 clones, roughly 85% seen once; the top ten hold 2.4%. Sequenced material: peripheral blood. Receptors were obtained from a woman aged 70-85 years with COVID-19, enrolled during active disease.

The rearrangement joins TRBV3-1 (or the pseudogene TRBV3-2) to TRBJ2-3; TRBD1 might be the D (5 bases). From germline, CDR1 is LGHDT and CDR2 YNNKEL (reference sequence). Trimming took 2 bases from V and 0 from J, leaving 9 bases between them. This CDR3 is built from 15 residues. DNA of the CDR3: TGTGCCAGCAGCCAATTGACAGATAGCACAGATACGCAGTATTTT. Translated: CASSQLTDSTDTQYF.

The J gene is TRBJ2-7, the V gene TRBV19; 8 nucleotides align to TRBD2. This CDR3 region has 15 residues. V shed 6 bases, J shed 2 bases, and the junction held 9 bases outside the gene matches. Germline CDR1 and CDR2: LNHDA and SQIVND (reference sequence). The CDR3 nucleotides are TGTGCCAGTAGCGAAGTGGCGGGGGGCCCCTACGAGCAGTACTTC. Protein: CASSEVAGGPYEQYF.

The chain links TRBV9 to TRBJ1-1; D remains ambiguous. Trimming left V 0 bases short and J 3 bases short, with 6 bases between. The CDR3 has 13 residues. Germline lookup yields CDR1 SGDLS and CDR2 YYNGEE. The CDR3 DNA is TGTGCCAGCAGCGTAGTAAGCTACACTGAAGCTTTCTTT. Residues: CASSVVSYTEAFF.

This chain uses TRBV9 with TRBJ2-3; possible D gene TRBD2, 6 bases. Trimming cost V 0 bases and J 2 bases, with 13 bases left between them. The germline CDR1 and CDR2 sequences are SGDLS and YYNGEE. The CDR3 is 16 amino acids. The CDR3 sequence: CASSVGKGGTTDTQYF. The CDR3 nucleotides read TGTGCCAGCAGCGTAGGAAAAGGCGGGACCACAGATACGCAGTATTTT.

The chain links TRBV7-8 to TRBJ2-7, with TRBD1 identical over 10 bases. The V segment lost 2 bases and the J segment 3 bases; nucleotides outside the gene matches: 10. From germline, CDR1 is SGHVS and CDR2 FQNEAQ. The CDR3 totals 17 residues. The CDR3 sequence: CASSLRQGARLGYEQYF. The CDR3 DNA reads TGTGCCAGCAGCTTAAGACAGGGGGCCCGCCTCGGCTACGAGCAGTACTTC. Supplemented by reference TRBV7-8 and TRBJ2-7, the full variable domain reads GAGVSQSPRYKVAKRGQDVALRCDPISGHVSLFWYQQALGQGPEFLTYFQNEAQLDKSGLPSDRFFAERPEGSVSTLKIQRTQQEDSAVYLCASSLRQGARLGYEQYFGPGTRLTVT.

The rearrangement uses TRBV7-2 and TRBJ1-2; TRBD1 might be the D (5 bases). CDR1 is SGHTA, CDR2 FQGNSA, per germline. V was cut by 5 bases and J by 1 base, with 8 bases left in between. The CDR3 covers 13 residues. The CDR3 sequence: CASSPDSNYGYTF. CDR3 DNA: TGTGCCAGCAGCCCCGACAGTAACTATGGCTACACCTTC.

This clone was detected only a few times. The chain is built from TRBV11-3 and TRBJ1-4; 7 bases fit TRBD1. The CDR3 is 14 amino acids. Trimming took 5 bases from V and 5 from J; bases not matched to a gene: 5. The germline gives CDR1 SGHNT, CDR2 YENEEA. The CDR3 here is CASSPGGGNEKLFF. The CDR3 bases are TGTGCCAGCAGCCCAGGGGGAGGAAATGAAAAACTGTTTTTT.

This clone turned up a few times. J is TRBJ1-3 and V is TRBV9, with 10 bases fitting TRBD1. The CDR3 loop spans 17 amino acids. Germline CDR1 reads SGDLS; CDR2 reads YYNGEE. The V gene end was trimmed by 4 bases and the J gene end by 3 bases; junction bases not matched to a gene: 10. The DNA for the CDR3 is TGTGCCAGCAGCCCCAGAGACAGGGGGCTCATTGGAAACACCATATATTTT. This encodes CASSPRDRGLIGNTIYF.

The V call is TRBV4-3, the J call TRBJ1-4, with 9 bases that match TRBD1. Germline values: CDR1 LGHNA, CDR2 YSLEER. J was trimmed by 4 bases and V by 0 bases; bases with no gene match: 6. The CDR3 has 17 amino acids. The CDR3 here is CASSQELWTGDNEKLFF. The CDR3 nucleotides read TGCGCCAGCAGCCAAGAACTCTGGACAGGGGATAATGAAAAACTGTTTTTT.

Written as DNA, the CDR3 is TGTGCCAGCAGCTCCGAGACTTTCGGGAACACCGGGGAGCTGTTTTTT. It translates to CASSSETFGNTGELFF. The chain joins TRBV11-3 to TRBJ2-2; no clear D gene. CDR3 length: 16 residues. V was cut by 4 bases and J by 1 base, with 13 bases left in between. Germline V CDR1 and CDR2: SGHNT, YENEEA.

The J gene is TRBJ1-2, the V gene TRBV5-4, with D hard to call. The CDR3 runs 14 residues. With 1 base removed from V and 8 bases from J, the gap between germline ends came to 15 bases. Germline V gene data show CDR1 as SGHNT and CDR2 as YYREEE (reference sequence). The CDR3 sequence: CASSLLSGSGGYTF. CDR3 coding DNA: TGTGCCAGCAGCTTGTTGTCAGGATCGGGAGGCTACACCTTC.

The chain employs TRBV27 and TRBJ2-1; TRBD2 matches at 10 bases. CDR3 length: 16 residues. Germline V gene data show CDR1 as MNHEY and CDR2 as SMNVEV (reference sequence). V trimming: 5 bases; J trimming: 3 bases; junction bases outside the gene matches: 7. Here the CDR3 reads CASSADLAGVYNEQFF. The DNA for the CDR3 is TGTGCCAGCAGTGCCGACCTAGCGGGAGTCTACAATGAGCAGTTCTTC.

This rearrangement joins TRBV7-3 to TRBJ2-3; 8 bases map to TRBD1. CDR1 and CDR2 (germline): SGHTA, FQGTGA. Germline trimming cut 3 bases from V and 1 base from J; bases unmatched to any gene: 6. This CDR3 has 16 residues. The CDR3 nucleotides are TGTGCCAGCAGCTTCGCCGGGACAGGCGGCACAGATACGCAGTATTTT. Protein: CASSFAGTGGTDTQYF.

V is TRBV4-2 and J is TRBJ1-1; perhaps TRBD1 as D (6 bases). The CDR3 consists of 15 residues. Looked up from germline, CDR1 is LGHNA and CDR2 is YNFKEQ. Trimming took 0 bases from V and 11 from J, leaving 19 bases between them. The CDR3 nucleotides read TGTGCCAGCAGCCAAGAGGGAGAGGACAGTTTGAATGCTTTCTTT. As protein: CASSQEGEDSLNAFF.

V is TRBV19 and J is TRBJ1-4, with TRBD1 identical over 8 bases. Germline values: CDR1 LNHDA, CDR2 SQIVND (reference sequence). The CDR3 sequence is 15 residues long. Losses at the gene ends were 4 bases for V and 2 bases for J; bases not matched to a gene: 3. The CDR3 DNA is TGTGCCAGTAGTACGCAGGGGGCGACTAATGAAAAACTGTTTTTT. This encodes CASSTQGATNEKLFF.

The chain links TRBV19 to TRBJ2-2; TRBD1 matches 7 bases. The CDR3 is 17 amino acids. Trimming cost V 1 base and J 0 bases; bases outside gene matches: 5. Germline V gene data show CDR1 as LNHDA and CDR2 as SQIVND (reference sequence). The CDR3 sequence is CASSIVMTGSNTGELFF. DNA of the CDR3: TGTGCCAGTAGTATAGTAATGACAGGGTCGAACACCGGGGAGCTGTTTTTT.

This clone was counted once. V is TRBV19 and J is TRBJ1-2; a weak D match, TRBD1 (5 bases). This CDR3 has 13 residues. V dropped 2 bases and J dropped 6 bases, with 10 bases sitting between them. Germline CDR1 and CDR2: LNHDA and SQIVND (reference sequence). In nucleotides, the CDR3 is TGTGCCAGTAGTATACAGGGTGCAGATGGCTACACCTTC. Translating gives CASSIQGADGYTF.

This chain links TRBV2 with TRBJ2-1; 10 positions agree with TRBD2. The CDR3 has 14 amino acids. CDR1 and CDR2 from the germline V gene are SNHLY and FYNNEI. With 8 bases clipped from V and 4 bases from J, the junction kept 5 bases outside the gene matches. The CDR3 spells CASSTSGAYNEQFF. In DNA, the CDR3 is TGTGCCAGCTCCACTAGCGGGGCTTACAATGAGCAGTTCTTC.

The chain joins TRBV12-5 to TRBJ2-2, with 8 bases aligning to TRBD2. J gave up 7 bases and V 0 bases, and 4 bases lay outside the gene matches. Germline CDR1 LGHNT, CDR2 FRNRAP. The CDR3 is made up of 15 amino acids. The CDR3 sequence is CASGLVAGDNGELFF. DNA of the CDR3: TGTGCTAGTGGTTTGGTAGCGGGGGATAACGGGGAGCTGTTTTTT. The full variable domain, completed using reference TRBV12-5 and TRBJ2-2, is DARVTQTPRHKVTEMGQEVTMRCQPILGHNTVFWYRQTMMQGLELLAYFRNRAPLDDSGMPKDRFSAEMPDATLATLKIQPSEPRDSAVYFCASGLVAGDNGELFFGEGSRLTVL.

The chain couples TRBV27 to TRBJ1-1, with D maybe TRBD1 (6 bases). V was pared by 6 bases and J by 7 bases, with 18 bases between. CDR3 length: 14 residues. Germline assignment: CDR1 MNHEY and CDR2 SMNVEV (reference sequence). CDR3 sequence: CASSTLWTDREAFF. Here the CDR3 DNA reads TGTGCCAGCAGCACTCTCTGGACAGACCGTGAAGCTTTCTTT.

The rearrangement joins TRBV6-1 to TRBJ2-7; D not resolved. Germline V CDR1 and CDR2: MNHNS, SASEGT. CDR3 length equals 12 residues. V shed 6 bases and J shed 4 bases, with 10 bases lying between them. The CDR3 spells CASSSVGYEQYF. The CDR3, as DNA: TGTGCCAGCAGCTCCGTCGGGTACGAGCAGTACTTC.

V gene TRBV18 combines with J gene TRBJ1-2; a weak D match, TRBD1 (5 bases). This CDR3 is built from 17 residues. Germline V gives CDR1 KGHSH, CDR2 LQKENI. The V end was cut by 2 bases, the J end by 3 bases, with 19 bases between. The CDR3 sequence: CASSPYGLFGGDYGYTF. The CDR3 DNA reads TGTGCCAGCTCACCATACGGCCTTTTTGGGGGGGACTATGGCTACACCTTC.

The chain joins TRBV5-1 to TRBJ1-2, with 9 bases lining up with TRBD1. The V gene end was trimmed by 3 bases and the J gene end by 1 base; junction bases not matched to a gene: 7. Germline V gene data show CDR1 as SGHRS and CDR2 as YFSETQ. The CDR3 length is 16 residues. The CDR3 DNA reads TGCGCCAGCAGCTATATTCCGGGACAGGGTAACTATGGCTACACCTTC. It translates to CASSYIPGQGNYGYTF.

This sequence joins TRBV6-1 and TRBJ2-7; D unclear. This CDR3 has 14 amino acids. Per germline, CDR1 MNHNS and CDR2 SASEGT. V lost 2 bases to trimming and J lost 5 bases, with 13 bases between them. The CDR3 loop is CASSELFDQDEQYF. For the CDR3, the DNA is TGTGCCAGCAGTGAATTGTTTGATCAGGACGAGCAGTACTTC.

This clone was recorded once. This chain joins TRBV5-6 and TRBJ1-2; D not resolved. Germline values: CDR1 SGHDT, CDR2 YYEEEE. V gave up 0 bases and J gave up 8 bases, with 11 bases separating them. The CDR3 extends over 13 amino acids. CDR3 protein: CASSLELTLGYTF. CDR3 in DNA: TGTGCCAGCAGCTTGGAGCTGACATTGGGCTACACCTTC.

This chain links TRBV27 with TRBJ2-1; D unclear. The ends were cut back, 6 bases at V and 2 bases at J, with 14 bases in the middle. This CDR3 is built from 15 residues. In germline, CDR1 is MNHEY, CDR2 SMNVEV (reference sequence). The CDR3 sequence: CASSRALPPYNEQFF. The CDR3, as DNA: TGTGCCAGCAGCCGCGCGTTACCCCCCTACAATGAGCAGTTCTTC.